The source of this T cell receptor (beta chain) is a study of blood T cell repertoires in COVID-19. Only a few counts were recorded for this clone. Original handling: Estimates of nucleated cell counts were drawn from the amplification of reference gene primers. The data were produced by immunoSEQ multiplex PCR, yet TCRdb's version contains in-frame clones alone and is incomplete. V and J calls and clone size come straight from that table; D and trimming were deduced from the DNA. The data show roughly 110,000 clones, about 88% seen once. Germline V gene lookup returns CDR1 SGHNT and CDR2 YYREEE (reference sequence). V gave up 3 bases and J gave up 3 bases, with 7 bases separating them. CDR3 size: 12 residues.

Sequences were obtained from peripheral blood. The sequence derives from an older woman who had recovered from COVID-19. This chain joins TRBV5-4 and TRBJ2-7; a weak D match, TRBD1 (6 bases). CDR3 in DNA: TGTGCCAGCAGCTCACAGGGCTACGAGCAGTACTTC. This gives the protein CASSSQGYEQYF.